This is a list of T cell receptor beta chains from one sample in a study of blood T cell repertoires in COVID-19. Here immunoSEQ multiplex PCR was the method, and the copy in TCRdb shows in-frame clones only, minus some. The sample has 60,000 to 75,000 clones; more than 80% are singletons. Source material: peripheral blood. These receptors were obtained from a man aged 25-40 years with acute or convalescent COVID-19. Each CDR3 is given with its conserved first and last residue. Fields, in order: CDR3 DNA, CDR3 protein, V gene, D gene, J gene, clone size. The D gene is left open where the match is weak. Only some rows state a clone size, as once, few, many or a class for expanded clones.

TGTGCCAGCTCCTCGGGAGGGGGCAACACTGAAGCTTTCTTT,CASSSGGGNTEAFF,TRBV2,TRBD1,TRBJ1-1,-
TGTGCCAGCATGCCTTTGCGGGCCACAGATACGCAGTATTTT,CASMPLRATDTQYF,TRBV6-5,-,TRBJ2-3,-
TGTGCCAGCAGCCCGGGACAGGGTGCGCAGTATTTT,CASSPGQGAQYF,TRBV3-1/TRBV3-2,TRBD1,TRBJ2-3,-
TGTGCCAGCAGCTTAGGACTCTCACAAATGACCGGGGAGCTGTTTTTT,CASSLGLSQMTGELFF,TRBV7-8,-,TRBJ2-2,-
TGCGCCAGCAGCGAGGGACACGCCAATCAGCCCCAGCATTTT,CASSEGHANQPQHF,TRBV10-2,-,TRBJ1-5,-
TGCGCCAGCAGCTTTGACAGGGGTTTAGAAGCTTTCTTT,CASSFDRGLEAFF,TRBV5-1,TRBD1,TRBJ1-1,-
TGTGCCGGGCGGGTGGGCGGCGGCTACACCTTC,CAGRVGGGYTF,TRBV30,-,TRBJ1-2,-
TGTGCCAGCAGCTGGGACAGGGGGCCTAATCAGCCCCAGCATTTT,CASSWDRGPNQPQHF,TRBV2,TRBD1,TRBJ1-5,-
TGTGCCAGCAGTTACTCCGGCCAGGGGTACTATGGCTACACCTTC,CASSYSGQGYYGYTF,TRBV6-5,-,TRBJ1-2,-
TGTGCCAGCAGTGAATTGTTAACAGGCAATCAGCCCCAGCATTTT,CASSELLTGNQPQHF,TRBV25-1,-,TRBJ1-5,few
TGTGCCAGCAGCCATGGGACAGGGGGCGCGAGGAATTCACCCCTCCACTTT,CASSHGTGGARNSPLHF,TRBV7-8,TRBD1,TRBJ1-6,-
TGTGCCAGCAGCCGGACAGGTGGTGGCTACACCTTC,CASSRTGGGYTF,TRBV2,TRBD1,TRBJ1-2,-
TGTGCCAGCAGTGAATCCGTGTTTTCTATGGTCTACGAGCAGTACTTC,CASSESVFSMVYEQYF,TRBV6-1,-,TRBJ2-7,once
TGTGCCAGTAGTATGAATCAGCTGACAGGATCCCAAGAGACCCAGTACTTC,CASSMNQLTGSQETQYF,TRBV19,-,TRBJ2-5,-
TGTGCTAGTGGTTTGAGACAGGGTAATGGGAATGAGCAGTTCTTC,CASGLRQGNGNEQFF,TRBV12-5,TRBD1,TRBJ2-1,-
TGTGCCACCGAAAGTCCCGGGACAGGTTCTGGGGCCAACGTCCTGACTTTC,CATESPGTGSGANVLTF,TRBV10-3,TRBD1,TRBJ2-6,-
TGTGCCAGCAGTCCCGGACTAGCGGGAACCCTCTCCTACAATGAGCAGTTCTTC,CASSPGLAGTLSYNEQFF,TRBV27,TRBD2,TRBJ2-1,-
TGTGCCAGCAGTGCAGGGCTGAATCAGCCCCAGCATTTT,CASSAGLNQPQHF,TRBV2,-,TRBJ1-5,-
TGCGCCAGCAGCTTGTCCCTACGGGAGACTGAAGCTTTCTTT,CASSLSLRETEAFF,TRBV5-1,-,TRBJ1-1,-
TGCAGCGTTGAACGACAACTTAACACTGAAGCTTTCTTT,CSVERQLNTEAFF,TRBV29-1,-,TRBJ1-1,-
TGTGCCAGCAGCCAAAGGGGGAACTATGGCTACACCTTC,CASSQRGNYGYTF,TRBV3-1/TRBV3-2,-,TRBJ1-2,-
TGTGCCAGCAGCTCATCCGGGACAGTCAATGAGCAGTTCTTC,CASSSSGTVNEQFF,TRBV7-2,TRBD1,TRBJ2-1,once
TGTGCCAGTAGCCACAGGGGGCTCGGAAACACCATATATTTT,CASSHRGLGNTIYF,TRBV19,TRBD1,TRBJ1-3,-
TGCAGCGGAACAGAGACCCGGAACACTGAAGCTTTCTTT,CSGTETRNTEAFF,TRBV29-1,-,TRBJ1-1,-
TGTGCCAGCAGCCAAGAGGGAGTACTAAAAACCGGGGAGCTGTTTTTT,CASSQEGVLKTGELFF,TRBV4-2,-,TRBJ2-2,few
TGTGCCAGCAGTTTTAGTCGGACTGAAGCTTTCTTT,CASSFSRTEAFF,TRBV12-3/TRBV12-4,-,TRBJ1-1,-
TGTGCCAGCACCGTGGACAGGGTGTCTGGCTACACCTTC,CASTVDRVSGYTF,TRBV7-2,TRBD1,TRBJ1-2,once
TGCGCCAGCAGCCACCAGACGGGGGAGCAGTTCTTC,CASSHQTGEQFF,TRBV4-1,-,TRBJ2-1,-
TGTGCCAGCCAGTCTAGCGGGGGGGCCCGTTATACGCAGTATTTT,CASQSSGGARYTQYF,TRBV2,TRBD2,TRBJ2-3,-
TGTGCCAGCAGCGCCGAGGGAGCGGGCTACACCTTC,CASSAEGAGYTF,TRBV9,-,TRBJ1-2,-
TGTGCCTGGAAGTGGACTACCCAAGAGACCCAGTACTTC,CAWKWTTQETQYF,TRBV30,-,TRBJ2-5,-
TGTGCCAGCATGGCGGGGGAGGGGAACACTGAAGCTTTCTTT,CASMAGEGNTEAFF,TRBV3-1/TRBV3-2,-,TRBJ1-1,-
TGTGCCAGCGGGCGTAACTATGGCTACACCTTC,CASGRNYGYTF,TRBV6-5,-,TRBJ1-2,once
TGTGCCAGCAGACAGGGTGGAGAAAACACCATATATTTT,CASRQGGENTIYF,TRBV6-5,-,TRBJ1-3,-
TGTGCCAGTCTCCGGGACAGCTCCTACAATGAGCAGTTCTTC,CASLRDSSYNEQFF,TRBV6-5,TRBD1,TRBJ2-1,-
TGTGCCAGCGTTACAGGGGATGGCTACACCTTC,CASVTGDGYTF,TRBV6-5,TRBD1,TRBJ1-2,-
TGTGCCAGCACTATCGGGGGTGGTAGGGGCAGGGAGCAGTACTTC,CASTIGGGRGREQYF,TRBV5-6,-,TRBJ2-7,-
TGTGCCAGCAGCCACGACAGTGAATCACCCCTCCACTTT,CASSHDSESPLHF,TRBV12-3/TRBV12-4,-,TRBJ1-6,-
TGTGCCAGCAGCTTAGGTCCAGGGGGCGCCTATGGCTACACCTTC,CASSLGPGGAYGYTF,TRBV7-2,TRBD1,TRBJ1-2,-
TGTGCCAGCAGCTTGGCCGCCTTGCGGGTTAGAGTTTATGGCTACACCTTC,CASSLAALRVRVYGYTF,TRBV5-6,-,TRBJ1-2,-
TGTGCCAGCAGCCAGTCGACACCCTCCTACGAGCAGTACTTC,CASSQSTPSYEQYF,TRBV11-2,-,TRBJ2-7,-
TGCGCCAGCAGTTCCGGGACTAGCAGGACCTACGAGCAGTACTTC,CASSSGTSRTYEQYF,TRBV5-1,TRBD2,TRBJ2-7,few
TGTGCCATCAGTGAATCTAGCGGGGTTGGAGAGACCCAGTACTTC,CAISESSGVGETQYF,TRBV10-3,TRBD2,TRBJ2-5,-
TGCAGCGTTGTTAGGGAGATGAACACTGAAGCTTTCTTT,CSVVREMNTEAFF,TRBV29-1,-,TRBJ1-1,-
TGTGCCAGCAGTGCCCCGTTTAAGACAGGCAAAATGAACACTGAAGCTTTCTTT,CASSAPFKTGKMNTEAFF,TRBV6-4,-,TRBJ1-1,-
TGTGCCAGCAGTACGGACAGGCACAATGAGCAGTTCTTC,CASSTDRHNEQFF,TRBV2,TRBD1,TRBJ2-1,-
TGTGCCAGCAGCCGATTCGGACTAGCGGGACTCGCATCCTACAATGAGCAGTTCTTC,CASSRFGLAGLASYNEQFF,TRBV3-1/TRBV3-2,TRBD2,TRBJ2-1,-
TGTGCCAGTAGTATTTCAAATGAGCAGTTCTTC,CASSISNEQFF,TRBV19,-,TRBJ2-1,-
TGCGCCAGCAGCCAACAATTCCAAATAAAAGGGGGGGGATACTCACCCCTCCACTTT,CASSQQFQIKGGGYSPLHF,TRBV4-1,-,TRBJ1-6,-
TGTGCCAGCAGTCGTTACAATGAGCAGTTCTTC,CASSRYNEQFF,TRBV5-4,-,TRBJ2-1,-
TGTGCCAGCTCACCACTCCGGGACAGGGGCACTCAGCCCCAGCATTTT,CASSPLRDRGTQPQHF,TRBV18,TRBD1,TRBJ1-5,-
TGTGCCAGCAGCCCCGGGGGGCCTTCAGGGCAGCCCCAGCATTTT,CASSPGGPSGQPQHF,TRBV5-6,-,TRBJ1-5,-
TGTGCCAGCAGCGCCATGACTGGTCTGGGACTCGGGGACACCGGGGAGCTGTTTTTT,CASSAMTGLGLGDTGELFF,TRBV7-3,-,TRBJ2-2,-
TGTGCCTCCAGGGGTAATGAAAAACTGTTTTTT,CASRGNEKLFF,TRBV3-1/TRBV3-2,-,TRBJ1-4,-